The 22 T cell receptor beta chains listed next were all sequenced from one sample in a study of a mutant IDH1 vaccine in newly diagnosed glioma. Clones were sequenced by immunoSEQ multiplex PCR, and TCRdb holds only the in-frame ones, with some missing. The table has 35,000 to 45,000 clones, 80% to 90% seen once. Antigens for these TCRs are unknown. The time point here: week 35, safety follow-up. Vaccination used 300 ug of mutant IDH1 20-mer peptide per dose, with topical imiquimod. The starting material was PBMCs, obtained from a glioma patient whose treatment included an IDH1 peptide vaccine. These receptors were obtained from a man between 35 and 55 years old with glioma.

V is TRBV5-6 and J is TRBJ2-2; TRBD1 agrees at 7 bases. The CDR3 runs to 17 residues. After removal of 0 bases from V and 3 bases from J, the junction contained 8 bases not matched to a gene. Per germline, CDR1 SGHDT and CDR2 YYEEEE. The DNA of the CDR3 is TGTGCCAGCAGCTTGGCGGACAGGACCCAGGACACCGGGGAGCTGTTTTTT. Its protein is CASSLADRTQDTGELFF.

The J gene is TRBJ2-1, the V gene TRBV4-1; 12 positions match TRBD2. With 0 bases clipped from V and 4 bases from J, the junction kept 4 bases outside the gene matches. Germline V gene lookup returns CDR1 MGHRA and CDR2 YSYEKL. This CDR3 comprises 17 residues. This CDR3 reads CASSQELAGGWYNEQFF. The CDR3 DNA reads TGCGCCAGCAGCCAAGAACTAGCGGGAGGATGGTACAATGAGCAGTTCTTC.

The chain has TRBV7-9 and TRBJ2-7; D tentatively fits TRBD1 or TRBD2 (6 bases each). The V gene lost 1 base and the J gene lost 2 bases, with 12 bases spanning the gap. The CDR3 sequence is 15 residues long. Germline loops: CDR1 SEHNR, CDR2 FQNEAQ (reference sequence). The CDR3 loop is CASSLVGGGPYEQYV. CDR3 DNA sequence: TGTGCCAGCAGCTTAGTAGGTGGGGGGCCCTACGAGCAGTACGTC.

The chain combines TRBV15 with TRBJ1-3; 7 bases line up with TRBD1. In germline, CDR1 is LNHNV, CDR2 YYDKDF (reference sequence). The V and J ends lost 0 bases and 5 bases, in that order; junction bases with no gene match: 4. The CDR3 runs to 15 residues. The chain's CDR3 is CATSRERQGRNTIYF. For the CDR3, the DNA is TGTGCCACCAGCAGAGAGAGACAGGGAAGAAACACCATATATTTT. Drawing the rest from reference TRBV15 and TRBJ1-3, the complete variable domain is DAMVIQNPRYQVTQFGKPVTLSCSQTLNHNVMYWYQQKSSQAPKLLFHYYDKDFNNEADTPDNFQSRRPNTSFCFLDIRSPGLGDTAMYLCATSRERQGRNTIYFGEGSWLTVV.

J is TRBJ2-2 and V is TRBV4-3, with a weak D call TRBD1 (6 bases). Germline V gene sequence: CDR1 LGHNA, CDR2 YSLEER. The CDR3 covers 15 residues. The V end lost 2 bases, the J end lost 6 bases, and 13 bases lay between the germline ends. This CDR3 reads CASSQSRGKAGELFF. The CDR3 DNA is TGCGCCAGCAGCCAATCGAGGGGGAAAGCCGGGGAGCTGTTTTTT.

A few counts support this clone. J is TRBJ2-7 and V is TRBV10-2, with 7 bases fitting TRBD2. The CDR3 contains 14 residues. The ends lost 4 bases at V and 2 bases at J; junction bases unmatched: 5. CDR1 WSHSY and CDR2 SAAADI come from the germline V gene. CDR3 coding DNA: TGCGCCAGCAGTGGGAGTGGGGGGGCCTACGAGCAGTACGTC. Translating gives CASSGSGGAYEQYV.

The chain combines TRBV30 with TRBJ1-2; 12 positions match TRBD1. The J segment lost 5 bases and the V segment lost 3 bases, leaving 4 bases of the junction unmatched. The germline CDR1 and CDR2 sequences are GTSNPN and SVGIG (reference sequence). There are 14 residues in the CDR3. The CDR3 here is CAWRRDRGLYGYTF. The DNA for the CDR3 is TGTGCCTGGAGACGGGACAGGGGGCTTTATGGCTACACCTTC.

This clone appeared once. This chain uses TRBV4-3 with TRBJ1-2; a weak D match, TRBD1 (5 bases). Between the trimmed V and J ends, which lost 0 bases and 5 bases, there was a span of 10 bases. CDR3 length: 14 amino acids. Germline loops: CDR1 LGHNA, CDR2 YSLEER. The CDR3 protein is CASSQEGAGYGYTF. The CDR3 region has the DNA TGCGCCAGCAGCCAAGAAGGGGCAGGGTATGGCTACACCTTC.

The chain joins TRBV2 to TRBJ2-5; no definite D call. Germline lookup yields CDR1 SNHLY and CDR2 FYNNEI. Trimming took off 4 bases at V and 6 bases at J, with 12 bases between the two ends. The CDR3 runs 13 residues. The CDR3 is CASSVGQTKTQYF. CDR3 in DNA: TGTGCCAGCAGTGTAGGGCAAACGAAGACCCAGTACTTC.

V gene TRBV7-2 combines with J gene TRBJ1-2; a weak D match, TRBD1 (5 bases). Per the germline V gene, CDR1 is SGHTA and CDR2 is FQGNSA. With 2 bases removed from V and 5 bases from J, the gap between germline ends came to 18 bases. The CDR3 sequence is 16 residues long. CDR3 nucleotides: TGTGCCAGCAGCTTAAATTGGGGCAGAGACGGGTATGGCTACACCTTC. Encoded protein: CASSLNWGRDGYGYTF.

This rearrangement joins TRBV5-4 to TRBJ2-1; perhaps TRBD2 as D (5 bases). The V end lost 5 bases, the J end lost 2 bases, and 11 bases lay between the germline ends. Germline CDR1 reads SGHNT; CDR2 reads YYREEE (reference sequence). This CDR3 has 14 amino acids. The CDR3 region has the DNA TGTGCCAGCAGGGTAGCGCGCACCTACAATGAGCAGTTCTTC. Encoded protein: CASRVARTYNEQFF.

This rearrangement joins TRBV7-2 to TRBJ2-1; TRBD2 might be the D (5 bases). V was shortened by 4 bases and J by 2 bases, with 15 bases between the two germline ends. Per germline, CDR1 SGHTA and CDR2 FQGNSA. There are 16 residues in the CDR3. The CDR3 DNA is TGTGCCAGCAGCTCTTCCGGGATTCGCCCCTACAATGAGCAGTTCTTC. Encoded protein: CASSSSGIRPYNEQFF. Combining the CDR3 with reference TRBV7-2 and TRBJ2-1 gives the whole variable domain GAGVSQSPSNKVTEKGKDVELRCDPISGHTALYWYRQSLGQGLEFLIYFQGNSAPDKSGLPSDRFSAERTGGSVSTLTIQRTQQEDSAVYLCASSSSGIRPYNEQFFGPGTRLTVL.

This clone showed up just once. The chain links TRBV2 to TRBJ1-6, with 7 bases identical to TRBD1. The CDR3 extends over 14 amino acids. Germline lookup yields CDR1 SNHLY and CDR2 FYNNEI. V trimming: 7 bases; J trimming: 4 bases; junction bases outside the gene matches: 4. CDR3 amino acids: CASMLGQYNSPLHF. For the CDR3, the DNA is TGTGCCAGCATGCTGGGACAGTATAATTCACCCCTCCACTTT.

V usage is TRBV29-1 and J usage is TRBJ2-2; 8 nucleotides align to TRBD1. The length of the CDR3 is 14 residues. Germline V CDR1 and CDR2: SQVTM, ANQGSEA. The V and J ends lost 7 bases and 4 bases, in that order; junction bases with no gene match: 8. CDR3 sequence reads: CSAGTGQLTGELFF. DNA for the CDR3: TGCAGCGCAGGGACAGGCCAGCTCACCGGGGAGCTGTTTTTT.

The chain is built from TRBV29-1 and TRBJ2-7, with D possibly matching TRBD1 (6 bases). The CDR3 has 16 residues. Germline V gene data show CDR1 as SQVTM and CDR2 as ANQGSEA. V was trimmed by 0 bases and J by 6 bases, leaving 21 bases between them. The CDR3 spells CSVEDRRGGPTGEQYF. CDR3 sequence (DNA): TGCAGCGTTGAAGATCGCAGGGGCGGGCCGACAGGCGAGCAGTACTTC.

In this sample, this clone turned up a few times. CDR3 DNA sequence: TGTGCCTGCGGGGCAGGGGGCGGTCAGCCCCAGCATTTT. The encoded protein is CACGAGGGQPQHF. The V call is TRBV2, the J call TRBJ1-5; the match to TRBD1 covers 8 bases. There are 13 residues in the CDR3. The trim removed 11 bases at V and 6 bases at J, leaving 9 bases unmatched. The V gene's germline CDR1 is SNHLY and CDR2 FYNNEI.

The chain employs TRBV5-1 and TRBJ2-1; 10 nucleotides line up with TRBD1. V was pared by 0 bases and J by 0 bases, with 3 bases of the junction left unmatched. The CDR3 is 17 residues long. CDR1 is SGHRS, CDR2 YFSETQ, per germline. In DNA form, the CDR3 reads TGCGCCAGCAGCTTGGGGGACAGGGGCTTCTCCTACAATGAGCAGTTCTTC. Protein: CASSLGDRGFSYNEQFF.

The V call is TRBV27, the J call TRBJ1-5; 7 nucleotides agree with TRBD1. The CDR3 contains 16 residues. The V gene end was trimmed by 0 bases and the J gene end by 4 bases; junction bases not matched to a gene: 6. CDR1 is MNHEY and CDR2 is SMNVEV in the germline V gene (reference sequence). This chain's CDR3 is CASSLSGGEKNQPQHF. The CDR3 DNA sequence: TGTGCCAGCAGTTTATCAGGGGGCGAGAAGAATCAGCCCCAGCATTTT.

The gene calls are TRBV7-2 and TRBJ2-3, with 8 positions matching TRBD1. V lost 6 bases to trimming and J lost 6 bases; unmatched junction nucleotides: 8. The CDR3 is made up of 14 amino acids. CDR1 is SGHTA and CDR2 is FQGNSA in the germline V gene. Here the CDR3 DNA reads TGTGCCAGCAGAAGACAGGGGTCAGGCGATACGCAGTATTTT. Amino acid sequence: CASRRQGSGDTQYF.

The chain carries TRBV9 and TRBJ1-2; D may be TRBD1 (5 bases). Trimming shortened V by 0 bases and J by 8 bases, and 20 bases separated the two germline ends. Per the germline V gene, CDR1 is SGDLS and CDR2 is YYNGEE. This CDR3 contains 16 residues. CDR3 sequence (DNA): TGTGCCAGCAGCGTAGCTACGGGTGGGACCCAAAGGGGCTACACCTTC. Protein: CASSVATGGTQRGYTF.

This clone was seen a single time. The chain links TRBV7-2 to TRBJ2-7, with 12 bases aligning to TRBD2. Germline assignment: CDR1 SGHTA and CDR2 FQGNSA. V dropped 6 bases and J dropped 0; count of bases not matched to a gene: 3. The CDR3 is made up of 15 amino acids. CDR3 in amino acids: CASSRTSGASYEQYF. The CDR3 DNA follows: TGTGCCAGCAGTCGGACTAGCGGGGCCTCCTACGAGCAGTACTTC.

The V and J genes are TRBV4-1 and TRBJ1-2; maybe TRBD1 (5 bases). This CDR3 has 15 residues. Looked up from germline, CDR1 is MGHRA and CDR2 is YSYEKL. V was clipped by 4 bases and J by 5 bases, with 17 bases between them. CDR3 coding DNA: TGCGCCAGCAGCCGAGGGGAGATCCCGGGGTATGGCTACACCTTC. It specifies CASSRGEIPGYGYTF.